Each of the 12 T cell receptor beta chains below was sequenced from the same sample in a study of cytomegalovirus exposure and HLA in healthy donors. This PCR relied on a set of 60 Vbeta primers and 13 Jbeta primers. TCRdb's copy holds only in-frame clones and misses some; the assay was immunoSEQ multiplex PCR. The table records some 200,000 clones, 75% to 85% of them present only once. Sequencing was carried out using PBMCs. These receptors were collected from a girl between 5 and 17 years old in good health and CMV-seronegative.

V gene TRBV18 combines with J gene TRBJ2-6, with D maybe TRBD2 (7 bases). The CDR3 has 17 amino acids. V lost 3 bases and J lost 9, with 21 bases in between. The germline CDR1 and CDR2 sequences are KGHSH and LQKENI. CDR3 sequence (DNA): TGTGCCAGCTCACCCGCGACCGTGGGGGGGGGCAACAACGTCCTGACTTTC. Protein: CASSPATVGGGNNVLTF.

This clone was observed a handful of times. The chain recombines TRBV9 with TRBJ1-1; 7 bases map to TRBD1. Trimming at V came to 1 base and at J to 3 bases, leaving 6 bases not matched to a gene. Germline CDR1 reads SGDLS; CDR2 reads YYNGEE. CDR3 length equals 15 residues. The CDR3 sequence: CASSVKTGRYTEAFF. The CDR3, as DNA: TGTGCCAGCAGCGTAAAGACAGGGAGATACACTGAAGCTTTCTTT.

The sample holds a few counts of this clone. The genes are TRBV30 and TRBJ1-1; no reliable D call. Deletions cut 6 bases from V and 4 bases from J, with 6 bases between. Germline CDR1 and CDR2: GTSNPN and SVGIG (reference sequence). This CDR3 has 10 residues. CDR3 DNA sequence: TGTGCCTGCCTGTTCACTGAAGCTTTCTTT. Translated: CACLFTEAFF.

This clone is a singleton in its sample. Germline is not matched at one junction end, which may reflect a read error. V and J are TRBV7-3 and TRBJ2-7; 11 bases are shared with TRBD2. The CDR3 consists of 17 residues. Germline lookup yields CDR1 SGHTA and CDR2 FQGTGA. The CDR3 DNA sequence: TGTTCCAGCAGCTTGGCTAGCGGGGGGCCGAGCTCCTACGAGCAGTACTTC. Its translation is CSSSLASGGPSSYEQYF.

The chain carries TRBV27 and TRBJ2-7, with a possible D match to TRBD2 (6 bases). The CDR3 is 14 amino acids. CDR1 is MNHEY, CDR2 SMNVEV, per germline (reference sequence). Deletions cut 4 bases from V and 0 bases from J, with 10 bases between. CDR3 sequence (DNA): TGTGCCAGCAGTTCGGACTACCTCTCCTACGAGCAGTACTTC. Protein sequence: CASSSDYLSYEQYF.

The chain recombines TRBV6-6 with TRBJ1-1; 7 bases fit TRBD1. Germline V gene data show CDR1 as MNHNY and CDR2 as SVGAGI (reference sequence). This CDR3 is built from 14 residues. J gave up 3 bases and V 5 bases, and 6 bases lay outside the gene matches. This CDR3 is CASSPRGMDTEAFF. CDR3 DNA: TGTGCCAGCAGTCCCAGGGGGATGGACACTGAAGCTTTCTTT.

The V call is TRBV15, the J call TRBJ2-3; 7 bases match TRBD1. This CDR3 spans 19 amino acids. CDR1 and CDR2 (germline): LNHNV, YYDKDF (reference sequence). V trimming: 5 bases; J trimming: 3 bases; junction bases outside the gene matches: 20. The CDR3, as DNA: TGTGCCACCAGCTCACGACAAACGATGTACAGGGGATGGACAGATACGCAGTATTTT. This codes for CATSSRQTMYRGWTDTQYF. Full variable domain (rest looked up from reference TRBV15 and TRBJ2-3): DAMVIQNPRYQVTQFGKPVTLSCSQTLNHNVMYWYQQKSSQAPKLLFHYYDKDFNNEADTPDNFQSRRPNTSFCFLDIRSPGLGDTAMYLCATSSRQTMYRGWTDTQYFGPGTRLTVL.

CDR3 sequence: CASRGTGQPNYYEQYF. The CDR3 DNA reads as TGTGCCAGCAGGGGGACGGGACAGCCGAACTACTACGAGCAGTACTTC. The rearrangement links TRBV28 to TRBJ2-5, with 7 positions matching TRBD1. Matching the DNA end better, TRBJ2-7 makes the J call doubtful. The CDR3 contains 16 residues. CDR1 is MDHEN, CDR2 SYDVKM, per germline.

The gene calls are TRBV29-1 and TRBJ2-4, with a weak D call TRBD2 (7 bases). The V end was cut by 0 bases, the J end by 4 bases, with 13 bases between. This CDR3 is 15 amino acids long. The germline V gene has CDR1 SQVTM and CDR2 ANQGSEA. Here the CDR3 reads CSVEDGGAGKNIQYF. DNA for the CDR3: TGCAGCGTTGAAGATGGGGGGGCAGGTAAAAACATTCAGTACTTC.

The chain has TRBV6-1 and TRBJ2-7; 9 bases are a match to TRBD1. CDR3 length equals 15 residues. V lost 4 bases, J lost 5 bases, and 9 bases stayed unmatched. CDR1 is MNHNS and CDR2 is SASEGT in the germline V gene. The CDR3 loop is CASSARTGAQHEQYF. The CDR3 bases are TGTGCCAGCAGTGCCCGGACAGGGGCTCAACACGAGCAGTACTTC.

This chain uses TRBV6-6 with TRBJ1-1, with D uncertain. With 5 bases removed from V and 1 base from J, the gap between germline ends came to 11 bases. This CDR3 is built from 14 residues. Germline values: CDR1 MNHNY, CDR2 SVGAGI (reference sequence). The CDR3 spells CASSPYTENTEAFF. The CDR3 bases are TGTGCCAGCAGTCCCTATACAGAGAACACTGAAGCTTTCTTT.

This clone was seen only a few times. This chain uses TRBV6-4 with TRBJ2-7; tentatively, D is TRBD1 (6 bases). The CDR3 sequence is 13 residues long. Trimming removed 5 bases from V and 0 bases from J, with 8 bases in between. Germline lookup yields CDR1 MRHNA and CDR2 SNTAGT. CDR3 DNA: TGTGCCAGCAGTCGGACAGCCTCCTACGAGCAGTACTTC. Protein product: CASSRTASYEQYF.